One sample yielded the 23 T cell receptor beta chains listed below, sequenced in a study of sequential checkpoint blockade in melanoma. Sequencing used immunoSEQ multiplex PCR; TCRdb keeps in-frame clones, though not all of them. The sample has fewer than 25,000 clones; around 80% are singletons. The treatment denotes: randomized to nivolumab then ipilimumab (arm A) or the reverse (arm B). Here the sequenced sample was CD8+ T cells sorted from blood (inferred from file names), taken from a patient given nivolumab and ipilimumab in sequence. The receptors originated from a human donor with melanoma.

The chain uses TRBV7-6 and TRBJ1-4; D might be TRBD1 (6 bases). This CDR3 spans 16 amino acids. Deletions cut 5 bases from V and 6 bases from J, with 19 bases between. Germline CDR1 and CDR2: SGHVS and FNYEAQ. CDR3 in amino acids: CASSAPAGGAYEKLFF. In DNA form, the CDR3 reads TGTGCCAGCAGCGCCCCCGCTGGGGGGGCCTATGAAAAACTGTTTTTT.

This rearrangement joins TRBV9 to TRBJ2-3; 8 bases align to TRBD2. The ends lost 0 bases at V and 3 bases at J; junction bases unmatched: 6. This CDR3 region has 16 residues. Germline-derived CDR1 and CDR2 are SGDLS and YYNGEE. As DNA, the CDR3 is TGTGCCAGCAGCGTAGCTAGCGGCGGGGGGACAGATACGCAGTATTTT. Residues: CASSVASGGGTDTQYF. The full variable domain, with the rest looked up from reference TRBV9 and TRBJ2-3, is DSGVTQTPKHLITATGQRVTLRCSPRSGDLSVYWYQQSLDQGLQFLIQYYNGEERAKGNILERFSAQQFPDLHSELNLSSLELGDSALYFCASSVASGGGTDTQYFGPGTRLTVL.

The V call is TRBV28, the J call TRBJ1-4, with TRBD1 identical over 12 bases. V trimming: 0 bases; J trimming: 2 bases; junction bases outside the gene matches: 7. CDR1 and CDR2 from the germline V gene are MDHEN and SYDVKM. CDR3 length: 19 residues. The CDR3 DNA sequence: TGTGCCAGCAGTTTATGGGGGACAGGGGGCGAAGGGACTAATGAAAAACTGTTTTTT. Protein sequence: CASSLWGTGGEGTNEKLFF.

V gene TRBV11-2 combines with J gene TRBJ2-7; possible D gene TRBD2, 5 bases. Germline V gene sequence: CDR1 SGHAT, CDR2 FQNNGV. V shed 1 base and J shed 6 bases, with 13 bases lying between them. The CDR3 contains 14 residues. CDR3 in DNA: TGTGCCAGCAGCTTAGTGGCTAGCCTCGCCGAGCAGTACTTC. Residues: CASSLVASLAEQYF.

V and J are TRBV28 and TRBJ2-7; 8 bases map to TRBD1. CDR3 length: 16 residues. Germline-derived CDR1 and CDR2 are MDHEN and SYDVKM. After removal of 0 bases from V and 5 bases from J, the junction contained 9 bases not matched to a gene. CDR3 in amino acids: CASSLWAGTGVDEQYF. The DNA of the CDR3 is TGTGCCAGCAGTTTATGGGCCGGGACAGGAGTGGACGAGCAGTACTTC.

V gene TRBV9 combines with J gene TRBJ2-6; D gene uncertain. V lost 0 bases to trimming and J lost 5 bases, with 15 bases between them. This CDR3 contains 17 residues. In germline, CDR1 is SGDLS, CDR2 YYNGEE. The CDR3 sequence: CASSVGQAFGRANVLTF. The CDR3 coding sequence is TGTGCCAGCAGCGTAGGGCAGGCTTTCGGAAGGGCCAACGTCCTGACTTTC. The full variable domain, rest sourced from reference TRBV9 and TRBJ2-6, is DSGVTQTPKHLITATGQRVTLRCSPRSGDLSVYWYQQSLDQGLQFLIQYYNGEERAKGNILERFSAQQFPDLHSELNLSSLELGDSALYFCASSVGQAFGRANVLTFGAGSRLTVL.

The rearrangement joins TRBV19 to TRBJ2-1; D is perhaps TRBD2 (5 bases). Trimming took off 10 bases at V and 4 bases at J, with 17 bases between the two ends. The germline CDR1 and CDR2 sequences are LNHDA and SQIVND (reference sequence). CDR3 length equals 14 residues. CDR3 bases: TGTGCCACCGTGGAGGTACAGAAGTACAATGAGCAGTTCTTC. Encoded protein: CATVEVQKYNEQFF. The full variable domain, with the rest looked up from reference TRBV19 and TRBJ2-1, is DGGITQSPKYLFRKEGQNVTLSCEQNLNHDAMYWYRQDPGQGLRLIYYSQIVNDFQKGDIAEGYSVSREKKESFPLTVTSAQKNPTAFYLCATVEVQKYNEQFFGPGTRLTVL.

CDR3 region: CASSLFGRAGELFF. The CDR3 region has the DNA TGTGCCAGCAGCTTATTTGGGCGCGCCGGGGAGCTGTTTTTT. The chain recombines TRBV7-6 with TRBJ2-2; the D is unclear. The V and J ends lost 2 bases and 6 bases respectively, with 10 bases between them. Per the germline V gene, CDR1 is SGHVS and CDR2 is FNYEAQ. CDR3 length equals 14 residues.

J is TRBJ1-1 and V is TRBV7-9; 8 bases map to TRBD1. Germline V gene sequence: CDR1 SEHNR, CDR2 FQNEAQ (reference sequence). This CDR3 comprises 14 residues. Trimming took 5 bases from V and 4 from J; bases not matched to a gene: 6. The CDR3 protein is CASSRTGKGTEAFF. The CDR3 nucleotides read TGTGCCAGCAGCCGGACAGGGAAGGGCACTGAAGCTTTCTTT.

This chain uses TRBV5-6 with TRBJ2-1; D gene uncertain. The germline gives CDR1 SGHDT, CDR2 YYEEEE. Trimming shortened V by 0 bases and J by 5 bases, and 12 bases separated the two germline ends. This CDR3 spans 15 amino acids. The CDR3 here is CASSLGLSSNNEQFF. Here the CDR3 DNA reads TGTGCCAGCAGCTTGGGTCTATCCTCTAACAATGAGCAGTTCTTC.

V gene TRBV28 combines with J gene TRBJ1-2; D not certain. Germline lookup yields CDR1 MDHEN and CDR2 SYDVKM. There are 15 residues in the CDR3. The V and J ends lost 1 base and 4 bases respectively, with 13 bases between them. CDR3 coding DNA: TGTGCCAGCAGTTTATCCCTGACTTATGTCTATGGCTACACCTTC. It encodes CASSLSLTYVYGYTF.

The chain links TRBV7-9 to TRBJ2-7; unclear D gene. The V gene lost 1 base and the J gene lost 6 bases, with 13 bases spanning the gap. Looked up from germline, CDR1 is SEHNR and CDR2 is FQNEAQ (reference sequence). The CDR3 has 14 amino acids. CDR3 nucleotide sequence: TGTGCCAGCAGCTTAGGCGGAGTCAATAGCGAGCAGTACTTC. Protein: CASSLGGVNSEQYF.

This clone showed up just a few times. CDR3 DNA: TGTGCCAGCAGCTTTAGACAGGGAGTTAACTATGGCTACACCTTC. The encoded protein is CASSFRQGVNYGYTF. This chain uses TRBV7-9 with TRBJ1-2; 7 positions match TRBD1. Germline lookup yields CDR1 SEHNR and CDR2 FQNEAQ (reference sequence). Losses at the gene ends were 3 bases for V and 1 base for J; bases not matched to a gene: 5. This CDR3 region has 15 residues.

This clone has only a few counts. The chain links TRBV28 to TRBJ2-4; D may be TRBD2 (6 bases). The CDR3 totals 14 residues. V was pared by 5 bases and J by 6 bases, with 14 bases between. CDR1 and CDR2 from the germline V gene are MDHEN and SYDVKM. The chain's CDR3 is CASSPVGGTNIQYF. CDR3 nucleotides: TGTGCCAGCAGTCCCGTTGGGGGGACAAACATTCAGTACTTC.

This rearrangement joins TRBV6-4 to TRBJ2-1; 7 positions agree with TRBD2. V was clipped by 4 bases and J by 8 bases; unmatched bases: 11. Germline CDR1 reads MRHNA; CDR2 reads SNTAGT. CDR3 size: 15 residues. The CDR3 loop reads CASSARGGGVDEQFF. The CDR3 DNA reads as TGTGCCAGCAGTGCGCGTGGGGGAGGGGTCGATGAGCAGTTCTTC.

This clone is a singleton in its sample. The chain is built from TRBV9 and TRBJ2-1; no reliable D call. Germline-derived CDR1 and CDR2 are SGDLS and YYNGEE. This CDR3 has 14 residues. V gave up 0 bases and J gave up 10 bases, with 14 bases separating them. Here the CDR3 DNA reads TGTGCCAGCAGCGTAGTGGGTAGCTCACGGGAGCAGTTCTTC. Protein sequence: CASSVVGSSREQFF.

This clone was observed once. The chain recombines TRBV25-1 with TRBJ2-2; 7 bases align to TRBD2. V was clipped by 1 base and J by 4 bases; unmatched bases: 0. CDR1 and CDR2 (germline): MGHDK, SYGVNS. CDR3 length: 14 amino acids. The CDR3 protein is CASSESGGTGELFF. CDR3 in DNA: TGTGCCAGCAGTGAATCGGGGGGCACCGGGGAGCTGTTTTTT.

The CDR3 DNA is TGTGCCAGCAGTTACGGGCCGGGGGGGCCCACAAGTGAGCAGTTCTTC. It codes for CASSYGPGGPTSEQFF. This chain uses TRBV6-5 with TRBJ2-1; 8 positions match TRBD2. Germline CDR1 and CDR2: MNHEY and SVGAGI. The ends lost 2 bases at V and 9 bases at J; junction bases unmatched: 12. CDR3 size: 16 residues.

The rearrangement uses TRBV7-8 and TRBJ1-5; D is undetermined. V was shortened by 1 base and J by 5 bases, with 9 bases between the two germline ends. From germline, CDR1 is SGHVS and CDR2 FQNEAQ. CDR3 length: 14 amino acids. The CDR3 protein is CASSLGVVDQPQHF. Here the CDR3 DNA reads TGTGCCAGCAGCTTAGGTGTGGTAGATCAGCCCCAGCATTTT. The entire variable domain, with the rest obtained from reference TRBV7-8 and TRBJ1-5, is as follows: GAGVSQSPRYKVAKRGQDVALRCDPISGHVSLFWYQQALGQGPEFLTYFQNEAQLDKSGLPSDRFFAERPEGSVSTLKIQRTQQEDSAVYLCASSLGVVDQPQHFGDGTRLSIL.

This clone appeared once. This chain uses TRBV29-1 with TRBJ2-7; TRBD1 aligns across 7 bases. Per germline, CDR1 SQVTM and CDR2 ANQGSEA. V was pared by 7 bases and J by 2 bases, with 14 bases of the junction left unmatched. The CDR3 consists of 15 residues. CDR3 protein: CSAAIPGTVTYEQYF. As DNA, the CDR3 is TGCAGCGCTGCAATTCCCGGGACAGTTACCTACGAGCAGTACTTC.

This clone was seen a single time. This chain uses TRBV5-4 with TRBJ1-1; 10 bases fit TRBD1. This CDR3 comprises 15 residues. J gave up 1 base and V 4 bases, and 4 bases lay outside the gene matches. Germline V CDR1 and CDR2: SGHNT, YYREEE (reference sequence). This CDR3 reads CASSPRTGGNTEAFF. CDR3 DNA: TGTGCCAGCAGCCCGAGGACAGGGGGGAACACTGAAGCTTTCTTT.

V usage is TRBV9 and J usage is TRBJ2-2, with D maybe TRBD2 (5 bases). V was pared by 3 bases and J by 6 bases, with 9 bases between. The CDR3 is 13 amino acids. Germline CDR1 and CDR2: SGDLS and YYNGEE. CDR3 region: CASSASMAGELFF. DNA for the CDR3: TGTGCCAGCAGCGCTAGCATGGCCGGGGAGCTGTTTTTT.

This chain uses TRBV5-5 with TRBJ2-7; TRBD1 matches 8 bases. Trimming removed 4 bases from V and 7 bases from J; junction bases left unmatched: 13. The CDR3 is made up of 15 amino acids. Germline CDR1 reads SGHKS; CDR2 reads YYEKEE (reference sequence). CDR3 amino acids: CASSPGQGAAREQYF. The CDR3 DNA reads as TGTGCCAGCAGCCCCGGACAGGGCGCAGCTAGGGAGCAGTACTTC.